These 8 T cell receptor beta chains were all obtained from the same sample, sequenced in a study of human CD8 memory T cell subsets. Libraries of TCR beta chains were produced by 5' RACE (UMI-labeled). TCRdb re-analyzed the 5' RACE reads; it lists each CDR3 protein once, without DNA. The record lists under 9,500 distinct CDR3 sequences, of which the ten most abundant hold roughly 22%. Sequencing input: CD8+ T cells from PBMCs. All receptors come from a human donor in good health.

The chain combines TRBV7-9 with TRBJ2-5; as DNA is missing, the TRBD1 call by TCRdb cannot be tested. This CDR3 has 12 residues. Germline assignment: CDR1 SEHNR and CDR2 FQNEAQ (reference sequence). The CDR3 spells CASSRGRETQYF.

V usage is TRBV6-2 or TRBV6-3 and J usage is TRBJ1-5; TCRdb names TRBD1, which stays unverified in the absence of DNA. CDR1 MNHEY and CDR2 SVGEGT come from the germline V gene. CDR3 size: 14 residues. CDR3: CASSLDSRNQPQHF.

The gene calls are TRBV7-9 and TRBJ2-7; as DNA is missing, the TRBD1 call by TCRdb cannot be tested. The CDR3 loop spans 16 amino acids. Germline V lookup: CDR1 SEHNR, CDR2 FQNEAQ (reference sequence). CDR3 amino acids: CASSYPVGLRAYEQYF.

The CDR3 sequence: CSVDSGTKNIQYF. This rearrangement joins TRBV29-1 to TRBJ2-4; TCRdb's assignment of TRBD1 cannot be checked, as there is no DNA. The CDR3 contains 13 residues. The germline CDR1 and CDR2 sequences are SQVTM and ANQGSEA. The variable domain in full, with the rest retrieved from reference TRBV29-1 and TRBJ2-4, is SAVISQKPSRDICQRGTSLTIQCQVDSQVTMMFWYRQQPGQSLTLIATANQGSEATYESGFVIDKFPISRPNLTFSTLTVSNMSPEDSSIYLCSVDSGTKNIQYFGAGTRLSVL.

CDR3 amino acids: CASTRRGYEQYF. V usage is TRBV6-2 or TRBV6-3 and J usage is TRBJ2-7; the D call of TRBD2 rests on TCRdb alone, since no DNA is present to check it. This CDR3 has 12 residues. Germline CDR1 MNHEY, CDR2 SVGEGT.

V gene TRBV9 combines with J gene TRBJ2-5; TCRdb's D call, TRBD1, is unchecked because there is no DNA. The CDR3 contains 16 residues. Per the germline V gene, CDR1 is SGDLS and CDR2 is YYNGEE. CDR3: CASSGPKTGEGETQYF.

V is TRBV7-9 and J is TRBJ2-1. This CDR3 is 17 amino acids long. Germline V CDR1 and CDR2: SEHNR, FQNEAQ (reference sequence). The CDR3 loop reads CASSFSGSVIAYNEQFF. Full variable domain (missing parts from reference TRBV7-9 and TRBJ2-1): DTGVSQNPRHKITKRGQNVTFRCDPISEHNRLYWYRQTLGQGPEFLTYFQNEAQLEKSRLLSDRFSAERPKGSFSTLEIQRTEQGDSAMYLCASSFSGSVIAYNEQFFGPGTRLTVL.

The chain links TRBV28 to TRBJ2-2; with no DNA, the TCRdb D assignment of TRBD2 cannot be verified. The germline CDR1 and CDR2 sequences are MDHEN and SYDVKM. This CDR3 contains 16 residues. Here the CDR3 reads CASSSWTSGNTGELFF.